Below, one T cell receptor beta chain is given with its context. Per germline, CDR1 MNHEY and CDR2 SVGAGI. The CDR3 has 13 residues. V lost 0 bases and J 8 bases, leaving 7 bases between the germline ends. These data come from a study of control samples from healthy donors and cancer patients. The protocol was immunoSEQ multiplex PCR, while the TCRdb copy is restricted to in-frame clones and leaves out a portion. The profile shows around 94,000 clones, 90% of them singletons. V gene TRBV6-5 combines with J gene TRBJ2-2; unclear D gene. This TCR was sampled from a woman younger than 30 in good health. The sequenced sample consisted of blood. The CDR3 DNA reads as TGTGCCAGCAGTTACTCGTTTTCGGGGGAGCTGTTTTTT. It codes for CASSYSFSGELFF.